This TCR beta chain is drawn from a study of human T cells and chemical hapten exposure. Trimming shortened V by 3 bases and J by 5 bases, and 5 bases separated the two germline ends. This CDR3 spans 12 amino acids. From the RACE reads, TCRdb called clonotypes with MiXCR, one entry per CDR3 protein. Found here are roughly 45,000 distinct CDR3 sequences, about a tenth of them singletons; the top ten hold 4.5%. This clonotype was seen at least ten times. Regarding time point: patch test 1, 2 weeks after DPC sensitization. The treatment is: therapeutic diphenylcyclopropenone sensitization with weekly scalp DPC.

The V and J genes are TRBV12-3 or TRBV12-4 and TRBJ2-4; D unresolved. This specimen consisted of whole blood, obtained in connection with sensitization to the hapten diphenylcyclopropenone (DPC). This clonotype was obtained from a woman aged 50 to 60 with alopecia areata. Some clones in this sample may be carry-over from other donors' samples. The CDR3, as DNA: TGTGCCAGCAGTTTGGTGGAAAACATTCAGTACTTC. Its translation is CASSLVENIQYF.